This TCR beta chain was retrieved from a study of blood T cell repertoires in COVID-19. Looking at the study overall: Spain, Italy and the United States supplied samples that represented acute and convalescent COVID-19.

Authors' methods: Amplifying reference gene primers gave estimates of nucleated cell counts. Generated by immunoSEQ multiplex PCR, the TCRdb table keeps only in-frame clones and is missing some. V, J and clone size are taken as reported in that table, and D and trimming were inferred from the DNA itself. This sample carries 230,000 or so clones, approximately 83% of them seen once, and the ten largest clones take around 3.7%. The CDR3 extends over 15 amino acids. Germline V gene sequence: CDR1 LGHDT, CDR2 YNNKEL (reference sequence). V dropped 3 bases and J dropped 8 bases, with 19 bases sitting between them. Participant ages covered about 18 to 100 years across 24 US areas.

The sequence was collected from a man in his fifties who had recovered from COVID-19. The chain carries TRBV3-1 (or the pseudogene TRBV3-2) and TRBJ1-2; D possibly corresponds to TRBD1 (5 bases). The specimen sequenced was PBMCs or T cells enriched from blood (not recorded which). The CDR3 loop reads CASSQGRGADRGYTF. The CDR3, as DNA: TGTGCCAGCAGCCAGGGTAGGGGCGCTGATCGGGGCTACACCTTC.